One and the same sample provided the 19 T cell receptor beta chains below, sequenced in a study of metastatic and nonmetastatic thyroid tumors. Patients underwent thyroid surgery, and none had received any treatment before it. Using MiXCR, TCRdb reanalyzed the PCR reads. Among some 21,000 clones listed, 25% were seen once. Source material: blood. Receptors were obtained from a male donor with papillary thyroid cancer or a benign thyroid nodule (not recorded which). Some clones in this sample may be carry-over from other donors' samples.

The chain is built from TRBV19 and TRBJ1-2; 9 nucleotides agree with TRBD1. Germline CDR1 LNHDA, CDR2 SQIVND (reference sequence). The CDR3 length is 14 residues. V shed 6 bases and J 10 bases; nucleotides not matched to a gene: 12. CDR3 residues: CASRPQGASPDYTF. The CDR3 DNA reads TGTGCCAGTAGGCCACAGGGGGCCTCTCCGGACTACACCTTC.

This clone has more than one count but fewer than ten. The chain joins TRBV28 to TRBJ1-2; D unclear. The CDR3 is 15 amino acids. Germline values: CDR1 MDHEN, CDR2 SYDVKM. Trimming shortened V by 7 bases and J by 6 bases, and 21 bases separated the two germline ends. In DNA, the CDR3 is TGTGCCAGCAACCCCCTGTCGGGTCTCGGTGATGGCTACACCTTC. This codes for CASNPLSGLGDGYTF.

This clone was counted between two and nine times. J is TRBJ1-5 and V is TRBV19; D is unresolved. Germline V CDR1 and CDR2: LNHDA, SQIVND (reference sequence). Trimming shortened V by 5 bases and J by 7 bases, and 12 bases separated the two germline ends. The CDR3 length is 13 residues. CDR3 amino acids: CASSVRSFQPQHF. CDR3 nucleotide sequence: TGTGCCAGTAGTGTCAGGTCTTTCCAGCCCCAGCATTTT.

By share of the sample, this clone is medium-sized. The chain combines TRBV18 with TRBJ1-5, with D perhaps matching TRBD1 (6 bases). Germline loops: CDR1 KGHSH, CDR2 LQKENI. The CDR3 is 15 residues long. V was pared by 4 bases and J by 1 base, with 11 bases between. The CDR3 region is CASSQQTGSNQPQHF. DNA for the CDR3: TGTGCCAGCTCACAACAGACAGGAAGCAATCAGCCCCAGCATTTT.

This clone was recorded at least ten times. The chain carries TRBV14 and TRBJ2-3; 9 positions agree with TRBD1. The V gene's germline CDR1 is SGHDN and CDR2 FVKESK. V was clipped by 2 bases and J by 0 bases; unmatched bases: 3. The CDR3 consists of 16 residues. CDR3 region: CASSQWTGASTDTQYF. The CDR3 nucleotides are TGTGCCAGCAGCCAATGGACAGGGGCTAGCACAGATACGCAGTATTTT.

The rearrangement uses TRBV28 and TRBJ2-1; 9 nucleotides match TRBD2. Germline CDR1 is MDHEN and CDR2 is SYDVKM. The CDR3 runs 15 residues. V was clipped by 3 bases and J by 4 bases; unmatched bases: 4. The CDR3 sequence: CASSLEAGGYNEQFF. In DNA form, the CDR3 reads TGTGCCAGCAGTTTGGAAGCGGGGGGTTACAATGAGCAGTTCTTC.

The V and J genes are TRBV20-1 and TRBJ1-5; TRBD1 aligns across 10 bases. V shed 5 bases, J shed 7 bases, and the junction held 5 bases outside the gene matches. Germline V gene lookup returns CDR1 DFQATT and CDR2 SNEGSKA (reference sequence). The CDR3 spans 13 residues. The CDR3 DNA follows: TGCAGTGCTGGGGGACAGGGGAAACAGCCCCAGCATTTT. Translated: CSAGGQGKQPQHF.

This clone was recorded many times. The V call is TRBV2, the J call TRBJ1-1; 8 bases line up with TRBD1. This CDR3 is 13 amino acids long. V trimming: 7 bases; J trimming: 1 base; junction bases outside the gene matches: 2. Germline loops: CDR1 SNHLY, CDR2 FYNNEI. CDR3 coding DNA: TGTGCCAGCACCGGACAGGGGAACACTGAAGCTTTCTTT. Residues: CASTGQGNTEAFF. Complete variable domain (other parts from reference TRBV2 and TRBJ1-1): EPEVTQTPSHQVTQMGQEVILRCVPISNHLYFYWYRQILGQKVEFLVSFYNNEISEKSEIFDDQFSVERPDGSNFTLKIRSTKLEDSAMYFCASTGQGNTEAFFGQGTRLTVV.

Within the sample, this clone is medium-sized. This chain connects TRBV6-1 to TRBJ2-6; possibly TRBD1 for D (6 bases). V gave up 5 bases and J gave up 4 bases, with 21 bases separating them. Germline values: CDR1 MNHNS, CDR2 SASEGT. The CDR3 runs 18 residues. The CDR3 sequence: CASSQPPGRGRGANVLTF. CDR3 in DNA: TGTGCCAGCAGTCAACCCCCCGGCAGGGGAAGGGGGGCCAACGTCCTGACTTTC.

This clone was seen a handful of times. This chain joins TRBV10-3 and TRBJ1-1; TRBD1 is a possible D gene (5 bases). Trimming stripped 5 bases from V and 0 bases from J, with 10 bases between. Per the germline V gene, CDR1 is ENHRY and CDR2 is SYGVKD. The CDR3 consists of 14 residues. The CDR3 nucleotides are TGTGCCATCAGTTCCGGGACGTTGAACACTGAAGCTTTCTTT. Encoded protein: CAISSGTLNTEAFF.

Written as DNA, the CDR3 is TGTGCCAGCAGAAATAGCGGGGAAGATACGCAGTATTTT. It translates to CASRNSGEDTQYF. The V call is TRBV6-2 or TRBV6-3, the J call TRBJ2-3; 8 positions agree with TRBD2. The ends lost 6 bases at V and 5 bases at J; junction bases unmatched: 4. The CDR3 runs 13 residues. Germline loops: CDR1 MNHEY, CDR2 SVGEGT.

The rearrangement uses TRBV27 and TRBJ1-1; D gene uncertain. The germline V and J ends were trimmed by 6 bases and 1 base, with 9 bases remaining between them. This CDR3 is 13 amino acids long. CDR1 is MNHEY and CDR2 is SMNVEV in the germline V gene (reference sequence). CDR3 in amino acids: CASSSEENTEAFF. CDR3 nucleotides: TGTGCCAGCAGCTCGGAGGAGAACACTGAAGCTTTCTTT.

Sample share makes this clone medium-sized. Different DNA sequences within this sample yield the same CDR3. The V call is TRBV18, the J call TRBJ1-6; D perhaps matches TRBD1 (5 bases). The V end was cut by 3 bases, the J end by 7 bases, with 10 bases between. Looked up from germline, CDR1 is KGHSH and CDR2 is LQKENI. This CDR3 has 14 residues. For the CDR3, the DNA is TGTGCCAGCTCACCTGGGACGGACAATTCACCCCTCCACTTT. It encodes CASSPGTDNSPLHF.

The chain joins TRBV28 to TRBJ2-7; D unresolved. CDR1 MDHEN and CDR2 SYDVKM come from the germline V gene. This CDR3 is built from 13 residues. Trimming cost V 7 bases and J 5 bases, with 15 bases left between them. The CDR3 nucleotides read TGTGCCAGCACCCTAGGTGTCCCCAACGAGCAGTACTTC. Its protein product is CASTLGVPNEQYF.

This chain uses TRBV9 with TRBJ1-2; TRBD1 might be the D (5 bases). Germline V CDR1 and CDR2: SGDLS, YYNGEE. Between the trimmed V and J ends, which lost 4 bases and 8 bases, there was a span of 24 bases. The CDR3 runs to 16 residues. In DNA form, the CDR3 reads TGTGCCAGCAGCCGTCGGACGGGGCAGGCGCGGGAGGGCTACACCTTC. This gives the protein CASSRRTGQAREGYTF.

V gene TRBV28 combines with J gene TRBJ1-6, with D possibly TRBD1 on 5 matching bases. Germline V gene sequence: CDR1 MDHEN, CDR2 SYDVKM. Trimming took off 6 bases at V and 10 bases at J, with 16 bases between the two ends. The CDR3 spans 14 residues. CDR3: CASSTRGDASPLHF. CDR3 coding DNA: TGTGCCAGCAGCACCCGTGGGGACGCCTCACCCCTCCACTTT.

By share, this clone ranks as medium-sized. This chain joins TRBV9 and TRBJ1-2, with D possibly matching TRBD1 (6 bases). V was clipped by 2 bases and J by 3 bases, with 20 bases between them. The germline gives CDR1 SGDLS, CDR2 YYNGEE. CDR3 length equals 17 residues. The CDR3: CASSVGAGKLQDYGYTF. CDR3 coding DNA: TGTGCCAGCAGCGTGGGGGCCGGGAAACTCCAGGACTATGGCTACACCTTC.

This clone was observed a handful of times. The rearrangement joins TRBV19 to TRBJ1-2, with a weak D call TRBD1 (6 bases). Trimming stripped 1 base from V and 3 bases from J, with 9 bases between. CDR3 length: 14 residues. Germline CDR1 is LNHDA and CDR2 is SQIVND (reference sequence). CDR3 residues: CASSIGQVHYGYTF. The CDR3 DNA follows: TGTGCCAGTAGTATAGGACAGGTCCACTATGGCTACACCTTC.

This clone was detected a few times. This chain connects TRBV6-1 to TRBJ2-1; 8 bases are shared with TRBD2. With V trimmed by 5 bases and J by 0 bases, 3 bases remained unmatched. Germline V gene data show CDR1 as MNHNS and CDR2 as SASEGT. The CDR3 totals 15 residues. In DNA, the CDR3 is TGTGCCAGCAGTCCTGGACTAGCCTCCTACAATGAGCAGTTCTTC. This codes for CASSPGLASYNEQFF.